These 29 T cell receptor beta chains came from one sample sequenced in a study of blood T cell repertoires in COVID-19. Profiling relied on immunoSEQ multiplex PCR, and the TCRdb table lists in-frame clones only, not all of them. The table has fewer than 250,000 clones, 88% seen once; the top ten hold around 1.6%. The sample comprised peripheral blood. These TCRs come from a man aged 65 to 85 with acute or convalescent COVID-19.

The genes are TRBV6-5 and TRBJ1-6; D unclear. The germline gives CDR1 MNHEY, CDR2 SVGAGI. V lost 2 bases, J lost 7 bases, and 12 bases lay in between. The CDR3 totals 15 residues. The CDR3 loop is CASSYAAGENSPLHF. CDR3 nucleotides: TGTGCCAGCAGTTACGCAGCCGGAGAGAATTCACCCCTCCACTTT.

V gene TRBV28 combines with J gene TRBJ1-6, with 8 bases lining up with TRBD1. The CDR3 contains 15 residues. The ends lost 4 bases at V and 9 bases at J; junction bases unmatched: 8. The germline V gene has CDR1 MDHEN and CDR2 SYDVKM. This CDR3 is CASSYSGQGSSPLHF. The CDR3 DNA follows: TGTGCCAGCAGTTACAGCGGACAGGGAAGTTCACCCCTCCACTTT.

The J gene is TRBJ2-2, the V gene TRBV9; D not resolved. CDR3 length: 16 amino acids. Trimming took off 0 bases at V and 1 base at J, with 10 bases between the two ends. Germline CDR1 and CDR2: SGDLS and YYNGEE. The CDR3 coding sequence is TGTGCCAGCAGCGTAGAGCTCCCGCAGAACACCGGGGAGCTGTTTTTT. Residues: CASSVELPQNTGELFF.

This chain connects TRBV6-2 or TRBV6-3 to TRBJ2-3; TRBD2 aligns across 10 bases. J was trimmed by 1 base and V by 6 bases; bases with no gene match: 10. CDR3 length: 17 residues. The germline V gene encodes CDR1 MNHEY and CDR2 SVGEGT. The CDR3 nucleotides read TGTGCCAGCAGCTTCAGTCGACTAGCGGGCCGCACAGATACGCAGTATTTT. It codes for CASSFSRLAGRTDTQYF.

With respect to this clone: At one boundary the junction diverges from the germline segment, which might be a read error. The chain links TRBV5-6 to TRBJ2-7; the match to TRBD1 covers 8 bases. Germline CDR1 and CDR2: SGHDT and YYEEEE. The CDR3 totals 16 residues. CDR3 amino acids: CASSLAPTGGSSEQYF. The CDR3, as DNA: TGTGCCAGCAGCTTAGCTCCCACAGGGGGATCCTCCGAGCAGTACTTC.

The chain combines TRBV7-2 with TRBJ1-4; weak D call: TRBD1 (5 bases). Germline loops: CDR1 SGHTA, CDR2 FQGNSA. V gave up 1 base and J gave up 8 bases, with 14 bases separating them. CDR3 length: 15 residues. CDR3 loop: CASSLGTVKGEKLFF. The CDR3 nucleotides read TGTGCCAGCAGCTTAGGGACGGTCAAGGGGGAAAAACTGTTTTTT.

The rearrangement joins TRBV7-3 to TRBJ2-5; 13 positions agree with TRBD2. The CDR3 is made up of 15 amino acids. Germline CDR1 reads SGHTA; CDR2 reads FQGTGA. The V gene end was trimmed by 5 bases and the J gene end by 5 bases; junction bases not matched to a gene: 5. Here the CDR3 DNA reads TGTGCCAGCAGCACGACTAGCGGGAGGTTGGAGACCCAGTACTTC. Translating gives CASSTTSGRLETQYF.

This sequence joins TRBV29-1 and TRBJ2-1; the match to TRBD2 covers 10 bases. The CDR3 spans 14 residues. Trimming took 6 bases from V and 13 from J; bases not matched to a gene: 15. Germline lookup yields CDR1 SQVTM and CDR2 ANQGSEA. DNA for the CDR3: TGCAGCGTCAGAACGGGACAAGCGGGAGGGATTCAGTTCTTC. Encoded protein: CSVRTGQAGGIQFF.

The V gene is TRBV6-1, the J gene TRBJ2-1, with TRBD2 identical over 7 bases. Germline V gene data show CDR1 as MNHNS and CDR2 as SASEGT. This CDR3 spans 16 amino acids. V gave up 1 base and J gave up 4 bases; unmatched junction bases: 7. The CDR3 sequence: CASSEGAGDGYNEQFF. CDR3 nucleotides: TGTGCCAGCAGTGAAGGGGCGGGGGACGGTTACAATGAGCAGTTCTTC.

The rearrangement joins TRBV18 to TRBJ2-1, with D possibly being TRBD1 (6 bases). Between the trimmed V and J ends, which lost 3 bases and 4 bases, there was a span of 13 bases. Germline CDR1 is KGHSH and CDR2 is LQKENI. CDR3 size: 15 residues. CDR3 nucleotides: TGTGCCAGCTCACCTTCCCGGGACATATACAATGAGCAGTTCTTC. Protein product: CASSPSRDIYNEQFF.

The chain's CDR3 is CASSWDRWRNEQFF. The CDR3 coding sequence is TGTGCCAGTAGTTGGGACAGGTGGCGCAATGAGCAGTTCTTC. The V and J genes are TRBV19 and TRBJ2-1, with 8 bases that match TRBD1. The CDR3 consists of 14 residues. Looked up from germline, CDR1 is LNHDA and CDR2 is SQIVND (reference sequence). V lost 5 bases to trimming and J lost 6 bases; unmatched junction nucleotides: 6.

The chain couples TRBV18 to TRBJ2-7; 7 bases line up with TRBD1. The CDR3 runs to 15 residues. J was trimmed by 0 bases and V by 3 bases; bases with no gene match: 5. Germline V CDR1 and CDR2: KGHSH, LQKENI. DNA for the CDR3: TGTGCCAGCTCACCCGGGACAGAACTCTCCTACGAGCAGTACTTC. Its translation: CASSPGTELSYEQYF.

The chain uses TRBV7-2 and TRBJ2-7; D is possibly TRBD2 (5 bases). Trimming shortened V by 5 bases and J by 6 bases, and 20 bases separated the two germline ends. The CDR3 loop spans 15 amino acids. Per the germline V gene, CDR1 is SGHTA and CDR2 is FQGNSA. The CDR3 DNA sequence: TGTGCCAGCAGCAACGACTACATCCGCGCGGGCGAGCAGTACTTC. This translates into CASSNDYIRAGEQYF.

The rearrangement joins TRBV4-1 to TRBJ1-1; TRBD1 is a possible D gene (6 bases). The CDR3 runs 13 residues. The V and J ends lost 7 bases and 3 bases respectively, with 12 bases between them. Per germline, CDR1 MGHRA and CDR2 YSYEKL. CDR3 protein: CASNTGGHTEAFF. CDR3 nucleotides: TGCGCCAGCAACACGGGGGGGCACACTGAAGCTTTCTTT.

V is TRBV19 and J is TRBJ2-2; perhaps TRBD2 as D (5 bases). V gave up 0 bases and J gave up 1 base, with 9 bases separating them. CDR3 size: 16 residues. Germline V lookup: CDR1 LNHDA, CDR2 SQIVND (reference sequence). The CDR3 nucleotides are TGTGCCAGTAGTATAGATCGGACTTTGAACACCGGGGAGCTGTTTTTT. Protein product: CASSIDRTLNTGELFF.

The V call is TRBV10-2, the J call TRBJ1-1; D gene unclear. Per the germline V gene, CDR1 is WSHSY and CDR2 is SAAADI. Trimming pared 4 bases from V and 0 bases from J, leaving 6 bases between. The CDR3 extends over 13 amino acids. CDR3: CASSGAMNTEAFF. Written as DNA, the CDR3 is TGCGCCAGCAGTGGGGCGATGAACACTGAAGCTTTCTTT.

The DNA of the CDR3 is TGTGCCAGCAGCTTATCGACAGGGGGTTCTTCACCCCTCCACTTT. Residues: CASSLSTGGSSPLHF. V usage is TRBV7-2 and J usage is TRBJ1-6, with 9 bases aligning to TRBD1. The CDR3 sequence is 15 residues long. J lost 9 bases, V lost 2 bases, and 5 bases had no gene match. Germline loops: CDR1 SGHTA, CDR2 FQGNSA.

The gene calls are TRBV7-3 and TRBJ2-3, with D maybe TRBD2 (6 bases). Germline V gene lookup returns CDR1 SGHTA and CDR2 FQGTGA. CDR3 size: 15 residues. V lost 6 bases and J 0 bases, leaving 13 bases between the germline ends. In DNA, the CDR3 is TGTGCCAGCAGGGAGACTAGTGTAAGCACAGATACGCAGTATTTT. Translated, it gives CASRETSVSTDTQYF.

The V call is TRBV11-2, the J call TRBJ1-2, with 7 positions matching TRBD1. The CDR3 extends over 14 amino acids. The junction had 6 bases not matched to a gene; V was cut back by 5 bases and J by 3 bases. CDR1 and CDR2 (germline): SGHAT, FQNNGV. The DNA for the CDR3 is TGTGCCAGCAGCGCCAGGGGGGTCGACTATGGCTACACCTTC. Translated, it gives CASSARGVDYGYTF.

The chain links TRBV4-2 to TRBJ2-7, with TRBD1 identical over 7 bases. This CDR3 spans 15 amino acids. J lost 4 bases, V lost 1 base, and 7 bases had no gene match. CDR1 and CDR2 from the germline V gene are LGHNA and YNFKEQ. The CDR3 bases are TGTGCCAGCAGCCAAGGGTGGGGACAGACGTACGAGCAGTACTTC. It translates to CASSQGWGQTYEQYF.

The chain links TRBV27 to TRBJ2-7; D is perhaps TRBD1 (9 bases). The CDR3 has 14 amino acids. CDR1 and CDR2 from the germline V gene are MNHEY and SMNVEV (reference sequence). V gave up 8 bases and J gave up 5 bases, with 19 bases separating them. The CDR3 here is CASRQGGGRHEQYF. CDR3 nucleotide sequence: TGTGCCAGCCGACAGGGGGGCGGGAGGCACGAGCAGTACTTC.

CDR3 loop: CASSPGVAGASGELFF. The DNA of the CDR3 is TGTGCCAGCAGCCCGGGGGTAGCGGGCGCCAGCGGGGAGCTGTTTTTT. The chain couples TRBV7-9 to TRBJ2-2, with TRBD2 matching 7 bases. Germline CDR1 reads SEHNR; CDR2 reads FQNEAQ (reference sequence). The CDR3 is 16 residues long. The V and J ends lost 5 bases and 7 bases, in that order; junction bases with no gene match: 13.

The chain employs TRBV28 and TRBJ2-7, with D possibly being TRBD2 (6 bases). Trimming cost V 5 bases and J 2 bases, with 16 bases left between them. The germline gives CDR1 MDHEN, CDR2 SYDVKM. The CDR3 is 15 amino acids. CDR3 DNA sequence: TGTGCCAGCAGTCCATATGGGACTTTCCCCTACGAGCAGTACTTC. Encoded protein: CASSPYGTFPYEQYF.

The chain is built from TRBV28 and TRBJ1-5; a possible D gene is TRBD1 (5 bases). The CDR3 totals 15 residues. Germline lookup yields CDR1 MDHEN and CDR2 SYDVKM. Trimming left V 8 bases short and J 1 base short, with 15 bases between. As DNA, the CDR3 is TGTGCCAGCGAATCTGGGGGGTCGAGCAATCAGCCCCAGCATTTT. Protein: CASESGGSSNQPQHF. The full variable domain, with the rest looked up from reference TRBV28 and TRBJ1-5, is DVKVTQSSRYLVKRTGEKVFLECVQDMDHENMFWYRQDPGLGLRLIYFSYDVKMKEKGDIPEGYSVSREKKERFSLILESASTNQTSMYLCASESGGSSNQPQHFGDGTRLSIL.

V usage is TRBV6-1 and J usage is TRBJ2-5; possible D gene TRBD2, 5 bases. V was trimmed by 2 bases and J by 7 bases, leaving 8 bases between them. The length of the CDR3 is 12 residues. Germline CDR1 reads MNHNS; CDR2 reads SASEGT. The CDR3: CASSEIRGTQYF. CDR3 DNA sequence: TGTGCCAGCAGTGAAATTCGGGGGACCCAGTACTTC.

This CDR3 is CASSLALAGGRNEQFF. CDR3 coding DNA: TGCGCCAGCAGCTTGGCACTCGCGGGAGGGCGGAATGAGCAGTTCTTC. The gene calls are TRBV5-1 and TRBJ2-1, with 9 bases identical to TRBD2. V lost 0 bases, J lost 7 bases, and 8 bases stayed unmatched. Germline assignment: CDR1 SGHRS and CDR2 YFSETQ. There are 16 residues in the CDR3. Together with reference TRBV5-1 and TRBJ2-1, the CDR3 gives the full variable domain: KAGVTQTPRYLIKTRGQQVTLSCSPISGHRSVSWYQQTPGQGLQFLFEYFSETQRNKGNFPGRFSGRQFSNSRSEMNVSTLELGDSALYLCASSLALAGGRNEQFFGPGTRLTVL.

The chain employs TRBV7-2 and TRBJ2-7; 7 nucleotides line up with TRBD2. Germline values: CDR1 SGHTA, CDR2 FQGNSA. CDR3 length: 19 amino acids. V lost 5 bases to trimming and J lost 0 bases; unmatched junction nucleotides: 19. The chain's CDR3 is CASSLPTGGRLQYSYEQYF. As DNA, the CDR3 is TGTGCCAGCAGCCTCCCTACAGGCGGGAGACTACAATACTCCTACGAGCAGTACTTC.

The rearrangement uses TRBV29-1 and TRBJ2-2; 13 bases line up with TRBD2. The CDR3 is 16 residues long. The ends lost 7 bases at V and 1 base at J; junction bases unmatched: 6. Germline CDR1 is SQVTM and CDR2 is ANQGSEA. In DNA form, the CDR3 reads TGCAGCGGCCGGACTAGCGGGAGAGGGAACACCGGGGAGCTGTTTTTT. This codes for CSGRTSGRGNTGELFF.

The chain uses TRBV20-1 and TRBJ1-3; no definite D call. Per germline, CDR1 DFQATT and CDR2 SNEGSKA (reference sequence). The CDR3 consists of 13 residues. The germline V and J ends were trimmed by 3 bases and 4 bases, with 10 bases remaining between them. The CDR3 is CSASVRWGNTIYF. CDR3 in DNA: TGCAGTGCTAGTGTCAGGTGGGGAAACACCATATATTTT.